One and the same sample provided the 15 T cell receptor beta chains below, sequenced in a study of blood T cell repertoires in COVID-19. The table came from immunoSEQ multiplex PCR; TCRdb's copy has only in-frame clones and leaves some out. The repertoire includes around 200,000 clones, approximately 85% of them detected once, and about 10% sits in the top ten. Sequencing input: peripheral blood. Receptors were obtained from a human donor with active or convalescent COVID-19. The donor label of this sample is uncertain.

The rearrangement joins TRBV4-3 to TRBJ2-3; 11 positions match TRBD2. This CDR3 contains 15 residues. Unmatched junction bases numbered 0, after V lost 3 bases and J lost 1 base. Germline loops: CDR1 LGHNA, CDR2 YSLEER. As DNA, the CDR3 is TGCGCCAGCAGCCAGGGACTAGCGGGCACAGATACGCAGTATTTT. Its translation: CASSQGLAGTDTQYF.

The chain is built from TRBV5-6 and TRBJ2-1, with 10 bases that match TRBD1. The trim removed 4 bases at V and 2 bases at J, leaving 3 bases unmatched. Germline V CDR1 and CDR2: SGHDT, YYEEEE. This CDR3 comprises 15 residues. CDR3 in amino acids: CASSRGQGTYNEQFF. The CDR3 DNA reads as TGTGCCAGCAGCCGGGGACAGGGGACCTACAATGAGCAGTTCTTC.

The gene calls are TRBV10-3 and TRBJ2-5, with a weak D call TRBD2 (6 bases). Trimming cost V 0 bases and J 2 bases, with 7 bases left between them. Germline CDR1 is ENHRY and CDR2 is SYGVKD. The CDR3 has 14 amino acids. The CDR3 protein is CAISESGGQETQYF. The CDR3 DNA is TGTGCCATCAGTGAGTCCGGGGGTCAAGAGACCCAGTACTTC.

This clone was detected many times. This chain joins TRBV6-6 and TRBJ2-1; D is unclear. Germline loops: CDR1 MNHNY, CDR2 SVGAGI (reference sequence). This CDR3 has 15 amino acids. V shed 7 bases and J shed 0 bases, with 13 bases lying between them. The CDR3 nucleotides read TGTGCCAGCACCCTAGACCGCCCCTCCTACAATGAGCAGTTCTTC. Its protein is CASTLDRPSYNEQFF.

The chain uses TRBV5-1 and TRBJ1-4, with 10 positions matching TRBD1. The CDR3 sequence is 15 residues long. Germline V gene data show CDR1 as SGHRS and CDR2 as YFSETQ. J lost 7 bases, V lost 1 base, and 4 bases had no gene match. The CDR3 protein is CASSLSGQGREKLFF. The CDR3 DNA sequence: TGCGCCAGCAGCTTGTCGGGACAGGGGCGTGAAAAACTGTTTTTT. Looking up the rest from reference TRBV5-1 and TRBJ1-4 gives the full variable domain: KAGVTQTPRYLIKTRGQQVTLSCSPISGHRSVSWYQQTPGQGLQFLFEYFSETQRNKGNFPGRFSGRQFSNSRSEMNVSTLELGDSALYLCASSLSGQGREKLFFGSGTQLSVL.

This chain's CDR3 is CASSLREGSYNSPLHF. Written as DNA, the CDR3 is TGCGCCAGCAGCTTGCGGGAAGGTTCCTATAATTCACCCCTCCACTTT. The V and J genes are TRBV5-1 and TRBJ1-6, with no clear D. This CDR3 spans 16 amino acids. CDR1 and CDR2 from the germline V gene are SGHRS and YFSETQ. Trimming cost V 1 base and J 1 base, with 9 bases left between them.

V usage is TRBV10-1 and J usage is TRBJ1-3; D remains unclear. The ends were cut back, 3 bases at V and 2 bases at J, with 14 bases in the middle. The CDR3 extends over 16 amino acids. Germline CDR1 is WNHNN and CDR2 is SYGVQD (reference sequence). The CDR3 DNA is TGCGCCAGCAGTGAACGGTGCCTTCTTACTGGAAACACCATATATTTT. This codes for CASSERCLLTGNTIYF.

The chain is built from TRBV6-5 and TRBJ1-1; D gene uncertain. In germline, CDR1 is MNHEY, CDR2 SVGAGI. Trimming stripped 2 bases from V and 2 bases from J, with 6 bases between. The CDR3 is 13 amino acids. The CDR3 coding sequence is TGTGCCAGCAGTTACGAGGTAAACACTGAAGCTTTCTTT. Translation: CASSYEVNTEAFF.

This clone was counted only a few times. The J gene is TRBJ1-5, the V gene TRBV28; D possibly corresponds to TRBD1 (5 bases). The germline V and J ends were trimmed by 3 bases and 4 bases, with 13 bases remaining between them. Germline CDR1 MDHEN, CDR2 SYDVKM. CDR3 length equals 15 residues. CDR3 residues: CASSFGGLVNQPQHF. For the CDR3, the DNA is TGTGCCAGCAGTTTCGGGGGACTGGTGAATCAGCCCCAGCATTTT.

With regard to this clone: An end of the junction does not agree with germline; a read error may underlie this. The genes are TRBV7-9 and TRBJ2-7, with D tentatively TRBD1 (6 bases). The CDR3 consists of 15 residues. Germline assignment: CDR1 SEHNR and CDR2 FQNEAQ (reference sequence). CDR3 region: CASSLVSGATLGPHF. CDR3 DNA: TGTGCCAGCAGCTTAGTTTCAGGGGCGACACTCGGGCCCCACTTC. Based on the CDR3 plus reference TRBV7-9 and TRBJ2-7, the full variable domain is DTGVSQNPRHKITKRGQNVTFRCDPISEHNRLYWYRQTLGQGPEFLTYFQNEAQLEKSRLLSDRFSAERPKGSFSTLEIQRTEQGDSAMYLCASSLVSGATLGPHFGPGTRLTVT.

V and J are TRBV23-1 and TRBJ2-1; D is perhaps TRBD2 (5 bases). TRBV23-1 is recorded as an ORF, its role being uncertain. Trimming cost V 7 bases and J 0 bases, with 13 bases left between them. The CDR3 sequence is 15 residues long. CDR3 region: CASTRGAISYNEQFF. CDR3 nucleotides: TGCGCCAGCACCCGGGGAGCTATCTCCTACAATGAGCAGTTCTTC.

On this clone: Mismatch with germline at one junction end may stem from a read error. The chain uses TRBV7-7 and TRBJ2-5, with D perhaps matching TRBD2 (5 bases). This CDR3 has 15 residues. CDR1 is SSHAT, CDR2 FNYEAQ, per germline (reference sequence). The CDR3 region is CASSRGSTKQETQYF. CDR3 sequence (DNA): TGTGCTAGCAGCCGAGGGAGCACTAAACAAGAGACCCAGTACTTC.

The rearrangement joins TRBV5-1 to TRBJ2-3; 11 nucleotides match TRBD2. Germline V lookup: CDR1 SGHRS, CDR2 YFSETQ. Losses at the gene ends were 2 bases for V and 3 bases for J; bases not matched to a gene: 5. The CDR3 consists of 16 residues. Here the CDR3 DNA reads TGCGCCAGCAGCTTTAGCGGGAGGGCCGGGACAGATACGCAGTATTTT. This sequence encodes CASSFSGRAGTDTQYF.

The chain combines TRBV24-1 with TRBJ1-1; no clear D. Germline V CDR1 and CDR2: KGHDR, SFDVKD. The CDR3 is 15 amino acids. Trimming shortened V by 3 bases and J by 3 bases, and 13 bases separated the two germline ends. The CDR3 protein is CATSDGGSGYTEAFF. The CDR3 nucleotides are TGTGCCACCAGTGATGGAGGGAGTGGGTACACTGAAGCTTTCTTT.

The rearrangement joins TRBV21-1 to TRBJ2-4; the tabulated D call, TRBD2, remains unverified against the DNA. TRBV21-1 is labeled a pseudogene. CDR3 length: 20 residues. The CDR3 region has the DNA TGTGCCAGCAGCAAATTAGGAGCGGAGACCCTCGGACTAGCTCAGACCATTCAGTACTTC. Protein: CASSKLGAETLGLAQTIQYF.